This TCR beta chain is drawn from a study of spatial heterogeneity in lung cancer. Background on the study: Sequences of the beta chain were consistently detected in greater numbers than alpha-chain sequences. Points from the study as a whole: Ubiquitous expanded tumor TCRs appeared in blood more at resection than follow-up.

The time point: sample taken at primary tumor resection. No cells were sorted before sequencing. The whole RNA sequenced was extracted from tumor, nontumor lung or frozen PBMC. This clonotype was observed many times. Its antigen is not known. From germline, CDR1 is LNHDA and CDR2 SQIVND (reference sequence). The CDR3 has 17 residues. V dropped 8 bases and J dropped 1 base, with 23 bases sitting between them. A unique molecular identifier was attached to every TCR cDNA molecule. TCRdb re-called the 5' RACE reads through MiXCR, storing one row per CDR3 protein. The sample consists of about 82,000 distinct CDR3 sequences, 10% to 15% of them appearing once.

The chain carries TRBV19 and TRBJ1-1; D uncertain. This sequence originates from a male donor with early-stage non-small cell lung cancer. This specimen consisted of PBMCs, obtained at surgery. CDR3 in amino acids: CASSPLGIHSQNTEAFF. The CDR3 region has the DNA TGTGCCAGTTCACCTTTGGGCATTCATAGCCAGAACACTGAAGCTTTCTTT. Using reference TRBV19 and TRBJ1-1 for the parts outside the CDR3, the full variable domain is DGGITQSPKYLFRKEGQNVTLSCEQNLNHDAMYWYRQDPGQGLRLIYYSQIVNDFQKGDIAEGYSVSREKKESFPLTVTSAQKNPTAFYLCASSPLGIHSQNTEAFFGQGTRLTVV.